These 2 T cell receptor beta chains came from one sample sequenced in a study of response to subunit inactivated influenza vaccine. From the RT-PCR reads, TCRdb called clonotypes with MiXCR, one entry per CDR3 protein. The table records approximately 730,000 distinct CDR3 sequences, approximately 15% of them present only once. The material sequenced was PBMCs from blood, taken 14 to 15 days before vaccination. These receptors came from a man aged 45-65 years who received an inactivated influenza vaccine.

The CDR3 sequence: CASSPRRVAGGDSGANVLTF. The CDR3 DNA reads TGCGCCAGCAGCCCCCGTAGAGTAGCGGGAGGCGACTCTGGGGCCAACGTCCTGACTTTC. The J gene is TRBJ2-6, the V gene TRBV4-3, with 10 bases that match TRBD2. The CDR3 spans 20 residues. Germline V gene sequence: CDR1 LGHNA, CDR2 YSLEER. V trimming: 4 bases; J trimming: 0 bases; junction bases outside the gene matches: 12.

The sample holds many counts of this clonotype. The chain is built from TRBV6-2 or TRBV6-3 and TRBJ2-2, with D perhaps assigned TRBD1 or TRBD2 (5 bases each). The CDR3 totals 16 residues. The V gene lost 2 bases and the J gene lost 6 bases, with 16 bases spanning the gap. Germline values: CDR1 MNHEY, CDR2 SVGEGT. The CDR3: CASSYPGRRWSGELFF. CDR3 sequence (DNA): TGTGCCAGCAGTTACCCGGGACGGAGGTGGTCCGGGGAGCTGTTTTTT.